This note documents a single TCR beta chain sequence. This specimen comes from a study of cytomegalovirus exposure and HLA in healthy donors. The V and J ends lost 4 bases and 2 bases respectively, with 3 bases between them. Germline lookup yields CDR1 MNHEY and CDR2 SVGAGI. The CDR3 runs to 12 residues. This PCR relied on a set of 60 Vbeta primers and 13 Jbeta primers. Profiling relied on immunoSEQ multiplex PCR, and the TCRdb table lists in-frame clones only, not all of them. Here the sample spans 150,000 to 200,000 clones, nearly 80% being singletons. What was sequenced was PBMCs. The TCR was taken from a man aged 18 to 30 in good health and CMV-seropositive. The chain employs TRBV6-5 and TRBJ1-5; D remains ambiguous. The CDR3 here is CASSSGNQPQHF. The CDR3 coding sequence is TGTGCCAGCAGTTCCGGCAATCAGCCCCAGCATTTT.